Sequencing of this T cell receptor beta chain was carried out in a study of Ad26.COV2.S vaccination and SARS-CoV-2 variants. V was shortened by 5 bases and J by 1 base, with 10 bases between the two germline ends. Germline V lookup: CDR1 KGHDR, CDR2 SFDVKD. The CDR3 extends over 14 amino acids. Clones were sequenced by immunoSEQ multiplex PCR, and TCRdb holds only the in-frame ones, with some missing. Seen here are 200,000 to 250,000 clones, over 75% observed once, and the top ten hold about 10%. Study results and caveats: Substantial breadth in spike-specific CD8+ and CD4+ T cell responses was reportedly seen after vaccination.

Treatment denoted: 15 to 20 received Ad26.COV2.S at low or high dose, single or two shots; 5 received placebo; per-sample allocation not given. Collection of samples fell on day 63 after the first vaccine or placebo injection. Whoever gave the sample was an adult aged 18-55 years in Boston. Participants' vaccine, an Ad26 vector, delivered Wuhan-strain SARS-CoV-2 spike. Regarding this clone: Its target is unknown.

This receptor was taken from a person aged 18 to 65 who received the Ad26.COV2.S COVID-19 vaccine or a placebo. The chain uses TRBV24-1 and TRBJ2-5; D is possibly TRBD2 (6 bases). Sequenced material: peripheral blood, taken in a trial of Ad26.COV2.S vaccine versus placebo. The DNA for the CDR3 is TGTGCCACCAGTGCCCGGGGGAGCCAAGAGACCCAGTACTTC. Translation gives CATSARGSQETQYF.